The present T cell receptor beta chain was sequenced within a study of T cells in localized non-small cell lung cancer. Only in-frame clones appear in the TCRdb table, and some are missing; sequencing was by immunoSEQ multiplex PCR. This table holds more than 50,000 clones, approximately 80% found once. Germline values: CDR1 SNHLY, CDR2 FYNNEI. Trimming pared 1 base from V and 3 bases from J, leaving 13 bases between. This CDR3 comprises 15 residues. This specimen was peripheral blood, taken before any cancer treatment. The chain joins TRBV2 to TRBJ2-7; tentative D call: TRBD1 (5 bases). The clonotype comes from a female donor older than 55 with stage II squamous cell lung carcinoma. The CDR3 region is CASSEGRVGSYEQYF. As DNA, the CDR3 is TGTGCCAGCAGTGAAGGCAGGGTCGGAAGCTACGAGCAGTACTTC.